This entry lists 27 T cell receptor beta chains sequenced from one sample in a study of OX40 agonist ivuxolimab in advanced cancers. The table came from immunoSEQ multiplex PCR; TCRdb's copy has only in-frame clones and leaves some out. Of about 86,000 clones in the sample, 91% are singletons; the top ten hold about 9%. The source material was CD4+ or CD8+ T cells sorted from blood, sampled in a trial of the OX40 agonist ivuxolimab. The receptors shown here come from an adult with an advanced solid tumor such as melanoma, head and neck, liver or kidney cancer.

The CDR3 reads CASSEGDRDTGELFF. The CDR3 nucleotides read TGTGCCAGCAGTGAAGGTGACAGGGACACCGGGGAGCTGTTTTTT. V usage is TRBV25-1 and J usage is TRBJ2-2; 7 nucleotides line up with TRBD1. V shed 2 bases, J shed 3 bases, and the junction held 3 bases outside the gene matches. CDR3 length: 15 amino acids. The V gene's germline CDR1 is MGHDK and CDR2 SYGVNS.

The rearrangement links TRBV5-1 to TRBJ1-5; D ambiguous. Trimming left V 5 bases short and J 3 bases short, with 9 bases between. Per germline, CDR1 SGHRS and CDR2 YFSETQ. CDR3 length: 13 residues. Here the CDR3 DNA reads TGCGCCAGCAGGACTAGCCCCAATCAGCCCCAGCATTTT. Encoded protein: CASRTSPNQPQHF. Using reference TRBV5-1 and TRBJ1-5 for the parts outside the CDR3, the full variable domain is KAGVTQTPRYLIKTRGQQVTLSCSPISGHRSVSWYQQTPGQGLQFLFEYFSETQRNKGNFPGRFSGRQFSNSRSEMNVSTLELGDSALYLCASRTSPNQPQHFGDGTRLSIL.

This clone occurred once. The V gene is TRBV27, the J gene TRBJ2-7; perhaps TRBD1 as D (8 bases). The germline CDR1 and CDR2 sequences are MNHEY and SMNVEV (reference sequence). V lost 6 bases, J lost 4 bases, and 16 bases lay in between. The CDR3 is 14 amino acids. The CDR3 sequence: CASSPSQGGYEQYF. The CDR3 DNA reads as TGTGCCAGCAGCCCCTCACAGGGGGGGTACGAGCAGTACTTC.

The chain carries TRBV4-1 and TRBJ2-3; D perhaps matches TRBD2 (6 bases). This CDR3 contains 15 residues. In germline, CDR1 is MGHRA, CDR2 YSYEKL. Trimming took off 1 base at V and 3 bases at J, with 11 bases between the two ends. The CDR3 is CASSQGIRETDTQYF. CDR3 coding DNA: TGCGCCAGCAGCCAAGGGATCCGGGAGACAGATACGCAGTATTTT.

The CDR3 DNA is TGTGCCAGCAGTACTGATTTTAGAAGGGCCGGGGAGCTGTTTTTT. This codes for CASSTDFRRAGELFF. The chain employs TRBV28 and TRBJ2-2; D not certain. There are 15 residues in the CDR3. Germline loops: CDR1 MDHEN, CDR2 SYDVKM. V gave up 5 bases and J gave up 6 bases, with 16 bases separating them.

The rearrangement joins TRBV5-1 to TRBJ2-7; D possibly corresponds to TRBD1 (5 bases). The CDR3 is 17 residues long. Germline V CDR1 and CDR2: SGHRS, YFSETQ. Trimming took 0 bases from V and 2 from J, leaving 18 bases between them. The CDR3 spells CASSLGGVAATAYEQYF. The CDR3 DNA sequence: TGCGCCAGCAGCTTGGGAGGTGTGGCAGCGACAGCCTACGAGCAGTACTTC.

This rearrangement joins TRBV27 to TRBJ2-1; TRBD2 aligns across 12 bases. This CDR3 contains 16 residues. V shed 5 bases, J shed 7 bases, and the junction held 9 bases outside the gene matches. Germline V lookup: CDR1 MNHEY, CDR2 SMNVEV (reference sequence). CDR3 sequence: CASSQPGLAGFNEQFF. The CDR3 nucleotides read TGTGCCAGCAGTCAGCCCGGACTAGCGGGGTTTAATGAGCAGTTCTTC.

The V call is TRBV30, the J call TRBJ1-2, with D possibly being TRBD1 (6 bases). With 3 bases removed from V and 4 bases from J, the gap between germline ends came to 15 bases. Germline V gene lookup returns CDR1 GTSNPN and CDR2 SVGIG (reference sequence). The CDR3 sequence is 14 residues long. The CDR3 region has the DNA TGTGCCTGGAGCGCTGGGACATTTCTCTATGGCTACACCTTC. This encodes CAWSAGTFLYGYTF. The full variable domain, its missing parts supplied by reference TRBV30 and TRBJ1-2, is SQTIHQWPATLVQPVGSPLSLECTVEGTSNPNLYWYRQAAGRGLQLLFYSVGIGQISSEVPQNLSASRPQDRQFILSSKKLLLSDSGFYLCAWSAGTFLYGYTFGSGTRLTVV.

The genes are TRBV7-2 and TRBJ2-5; no clear D gene. The CDR3 is made up of 14 amino acids. V lost 5 bases and J lost 5, with 15 bases in between. Per germline, CDR1 SGHTA and CDR2 FQGNSA. This CDR3 reads CASSLSEVLETQYF. The CDR3 nucleotides are TGTGCCAGCAGCCTGTCCGAGGTTTTGGAGACCCAGTACTTC.

The chain uses TRBV27 and TRBJ2-3; perhaps TRBD1 as D (5 bases). The CDR3 is 17 residues long. The V and J ends lost 1 base and 4 bases respectively, with 18 bases between them. The germline gives CDR1 MNHEY, CDR2 SMNVEV (reference sequence). The CDR3 region is CASSLYPDNFVADTQYF. The CDR3 DNA reads as TGTGCCAGCAGTTTATACCCGGACAATTTTGTCGCAGATACGCAGTATTTT.

The chain recombines TRBV13 with TRBJ1-6; D not resolved. The CDR3 covers 14 residues. CDR1 is PRHDT and CDR2 is FYEKMQ in the germline V gene (reference sequence). V lost 0 bases and J 6 bases, leaving 6 bases between the germline ends. CDR3 in DNA: TGTGCCAGCAGCTTAGGATCCCTTAATTCACCCCTCCACTTT. As protein: CASSLGSLNSPLHF.

The rearrangement links TRBV9 to TRBJ2-1; 8 nucleotides line up with TRBD2. Germline lookup yields CDR1 SGDLS and CDR2 YYNGEE. There are 15 residues in the CDR3. The J segment lost 9 bases and the V segment lost 3 bases, leaving 11 bases of the junction unmatched. The CDR3: CASSATGTSLGEQFF. CDR3 in DNA: TGTGCCAGCAGCGCAACCGGGACTAGTCTCGGTGAGCAGTTCTTC.

J is TRBJ2-7 and V is TRBV15, with TRBD2 as a possible D gene (5 bases). In germline, CDR1 is LNHNV, CDR2 YYDKDF (reference sequence). Trimming cost V 0 bases and J 0 bases, with 9 bases left between them. The CDR3 is 15 residues long. CDR3 amino acids: CATSRDRGSSYEQYF. The CDR3 DNA follows: TGTGCCACCAGCAGAGATCGGGGAAGCTCCTACGAGCAGTACTTC.

The chain joins TRBV11-3 to TRBJ1-1; no clear D. Germline CDR1 is SGHNT and CDR2 is YENEEA. This CDR3 spans 14 amino acids. The V end was cut by 0 bases, the J end by 1 base, with 6 bases between. As DNA, the CDR3 is TGTGCCAGCAGCTTAGATCTTCAGAACACTGAAGCTTTCTTT. Translating gives CASSLDLQNTEAFF. Using reference TRBV11-3 and TRBJ1-1 for the parts outside the CDR3, the full variable domain is EAGVVQSPRYKIIEKKQPVAFWCNPISGHNTLYWYLQNLGQGPELLIRYENEEAVDDSQLPKDRFSAERLKGVDSTLKIQPAELGDSAVYLCASSLDLQNTEAFFGQGTRLTVV.

The rearrangement uses TRBV19 and TRBJ1-5, with D possibly matching TRBD1 (5 bases). Per germline, CDR1 LNHDA and CDR2 SQIVND (reference sequence). V was cut by 4 bases and J by 1 base, with 11 bases left in between. This CDR3 has 15 amino acids. CDR3 coding DNA: TGTGCCAGTAGTACCGTCGACAGAAGCAATCAGCCCCAGCATTTT. Translation: CASSTVDRSNQPQHF.

The chain employs TRBV5-1 and TRBJ1-2; tentative D call: TRBD1 (5 bases). V lost 6 bases to trimming and J lost 5 bases, with 14 bases between them. Per germline, CDR1 SGHRS and CDR2 YFSETQ. The CDR3 runs 13 residues. CDR3 sequence reads: CASNRGTGYGYTF. CDR3 in DNA: TGCGCCAGCAACCGGGGGACTGGGTATGGCTACACCTTC.

The chain has TRBV11-2 and TRBJ2-7; 12 positions agree with TRBD1. With 5 bases clipped from V and 7 bases from J, the junction kept 12 bases outside the gene matches. The germline CDR1 and CDR2 sequences are SGHAT and FQNNGV. This CDR3 is 16 amino acids long. This CDR3 is CASSPEPGQGAREQYF. In DNA form, the CDR3 reads TGTGCCAGCAGCCCCGAACCGGGACAGGGGGCGAGAGAGCAGTACTTC.

The chain recombines TRBV9 with TRBJ2-7; 8 bases map to TRBD2. Per the germline V gene, CDR1 is SGDLS and CDR2 is YYNGEE. J gave up 2 bases and V 0 bases, and 4 bases lay outside the gene matches. The CDR3 spans 15 residues. DNA of the CDR3: TGTGCCAGCAGCGTAGGAGATAGCGGGACCTACGAGCAGTACTTC. Translated: CASSVGDSGTYEQYF.

This chain uses TRBV6-1 with TRBJ1-2; D is unresolved. Germline loops: CDR1 MNHNS, CDR2 SASEGT. Trimming removed 7 bases from V and 8 bases from J, with 11 bases in between. CDR3 size: 11 residues. This CDR3 reads CASTPQFGYTF. For the CDR3, the DNA is TGTGCCAGCACCCCCCAGTTCGGCTACACCTTC.

The chain employs TRBV4-1 and TRBJ2-1, with 8 bases fitting TRBD2. CDR1 and CDR2 from the germline V gene are MGHRA and YSYEKL. V was pared by 1 base and J by 7 bases, with 9 bases of the junction left unmatched. The CDR3 runs to 16 residues. DNA of the CDR3: TGCGCCAGCAGCCAAGTTTTTAGCGGGACGGAGAATGAGCAGTTCTTC. This gives the protein CASSQVFSGTENEQFF.

The chain is built from TRBV28 and TRBJ2-1; D could derive from TRBD1 or TRBD2 (5 bases each). Germline loops: CDR1 MDHEN, CDR2 SYDVKM. The CDR3 is 14 residues long. Trimming cost V 8 bases and J 3 bases, with 14 bases left between them. The chain's CDR3 is CASLPRGFYNEQFF. In DNA, the CDR3 is TGTGCCAGCCTCCCCCGGGGCTTCTACAATGAGCAGTTCTTC.

The chain is built from TRBV2 and TRBJ2-2, with D maybe TRBD1 (5 bases). The CDR3 totals 14 residues. The V and J ends lost 2 bases and 4 bases respectively, with 8 bases between them. CDR1 SNHLY and CDR2 FYNNEI come from the germline V gene. CDR3: CASSEQGRTGELFF. The CDR3 nucleotides read TGTGCCAGCAGTGAACAGGGCCGCACCGGGGAGCTGTTTTTT.

CDR3 bases: TGCAGCGTTGGGGAAAGCTATGGCTACACCTTC. Its protein product is CSVGESYGYTF. The chain has TRBV29-1 and TRBJ1-2; D is undetermined. The CDR3 is 11 amino acids. Trimming removed 4 bases from V and 4 bases from J, with 7 bases in between. Looked up from germline, CDR1 is SQVTM and CDR2 is ANQGSEA.

This clone was seen a handful of times. The chain recombines TRBV14 with TRBJ2-3; D not resolved. Germline V CDR1 and CDR2: SGHDN, FVKESK. Trimming stripped 0 bases from V and 4 bases from J, with 5 bases between. The CDR3 length is 13 residues. The CDR3 region is CASSQDVADTQYF. The CDR3 DNA reads as TGTGCCAGCAGCCAAGACGTAGCAGATACGCAGTATTTT.

The genes are TRBV5-4 and TRBJ2-1; 8 bases are a match to TRBD1. This CDR3 is built from 14 residues. With 0 bases clipped from V and 8 bases from J, the junction kept 4 bases outside the gene matches. Germline CDR1 is SGHNT and CDR2 is YYREEE (reference sequence). The CDR3 loop reads CASSLGTGSYEQFF. CDR3 DNA sequence: TGTGCCAGCAGCTTGGGGACAGGGAGTTATGAGCAGTTCTTC.

J is TRBJ2-7 and V is TRBV7-8; D is undetermined. Deletions cut 5 bases from V and 2 bases from J, with 16 bases between. Germline V CDR1 and CDR2: SGHVS, FQNEAQ. This CDR3 comprises 15 residues. As DNA, the CDR3 is TGTGCCAGCAGCCGAACCTGGGTCGGAGCCTACGAGCAGTACTTC. This encodes CASSRTWVGAYEQYF.

The gene calls are TRBV6-5 and TRBJ2-7; either TRBD1 or TRBD2 may fit D (5 bases each). Trimming took 2 bases from V and 3 from J, leaving 8 bases between them. CDR1 is MNHEY and CDR2 is SVGAGI in the germline V gene. This CDR3 region has 13 residues. The CDR3 DNA is TGTGCCAGCAGTTACGGGGACCTCTACGAGCAGTACTTC. Its protein product is CASSYGDLYEQYF.